What follows describes a single TCR beta chain. The data were taken from a study of blood T cells in healthy people across ages. On the study more broadly: Researchers report that template switching captured about one barcoded beta molecule per two T cells.

A J-beta primer mix and a sample-barcoded 5' primer were used in a second PCR of roughly 7 to 12 cycles. A single record per CDR3 protein comes from TCRdb applying MiXCR to the 5' RACE reads. The sample lists about 1.5 million distinct CDR3 sequences; about 45% were seen once. Germline V gene sequence: CDR1 SGHTA, CDR2 FQGNSA. The trim removed 4 bases at V and 6 bases at J, leaving 9 bases unmatched. The CDR3 extends over 15 amino acids. Specimen: blood. This TCR was recovered from a woman between 18 and 30 years old in good health. This chain connects TRBV7-2 to TRBJ1-5; 7 bases fit TRBD1. CDR3 nucleotide sequence: TGTGCCAGCAGCTCCCAGGGGGGCGTTTTTCAGCCCCAGCATTTT. Residues: CASSSQGGVFQPQHF.